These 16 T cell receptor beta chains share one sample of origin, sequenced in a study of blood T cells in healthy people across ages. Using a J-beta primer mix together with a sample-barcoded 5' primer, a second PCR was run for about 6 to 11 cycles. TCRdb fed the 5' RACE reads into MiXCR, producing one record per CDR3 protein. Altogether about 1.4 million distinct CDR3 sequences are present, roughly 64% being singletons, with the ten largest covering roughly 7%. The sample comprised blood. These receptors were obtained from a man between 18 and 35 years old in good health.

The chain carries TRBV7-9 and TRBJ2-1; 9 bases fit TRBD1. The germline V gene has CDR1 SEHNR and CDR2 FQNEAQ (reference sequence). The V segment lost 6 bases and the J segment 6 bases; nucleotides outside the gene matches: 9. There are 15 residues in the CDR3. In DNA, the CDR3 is TGTGCCAGCAGGCCAACAGGGGGCTTGGGCAATGAGCAGTTCTTC. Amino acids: CASRPTGGLGNEQFF.

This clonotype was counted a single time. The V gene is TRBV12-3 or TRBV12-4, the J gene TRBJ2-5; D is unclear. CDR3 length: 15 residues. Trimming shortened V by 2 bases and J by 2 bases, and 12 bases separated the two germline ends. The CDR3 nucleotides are TGTGCCAGCAGTTTAACCTTCCGGCCACAAGAGACCCAGTACTTC. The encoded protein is CASSLTFRPQETQYF.

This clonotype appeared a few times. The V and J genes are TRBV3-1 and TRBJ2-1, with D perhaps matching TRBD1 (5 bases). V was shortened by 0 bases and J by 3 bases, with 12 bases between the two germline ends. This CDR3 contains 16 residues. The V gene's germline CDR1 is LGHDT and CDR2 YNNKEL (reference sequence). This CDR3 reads CASSQDRQLYYNEQFF. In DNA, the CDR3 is TGTGCCAGCAGCCAAGATCGACAGTTATACTACAATGAGCAGTTCTTC.

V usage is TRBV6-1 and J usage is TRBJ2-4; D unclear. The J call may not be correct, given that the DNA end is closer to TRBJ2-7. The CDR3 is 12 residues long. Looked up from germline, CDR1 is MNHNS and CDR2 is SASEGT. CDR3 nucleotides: TGTGCCAGCAGTAATATCGCCTACGAGCAGTACTTC. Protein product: CASSNIAYEQYF.

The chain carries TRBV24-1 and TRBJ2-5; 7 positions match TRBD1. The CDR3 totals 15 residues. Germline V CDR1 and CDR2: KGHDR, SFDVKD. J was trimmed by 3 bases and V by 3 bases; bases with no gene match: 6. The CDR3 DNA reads TGTGCCACCAGTGATGCAGGGACAGAAAAAGAGACCCAGTACTTC. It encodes CATSDAGTEKETQYF.

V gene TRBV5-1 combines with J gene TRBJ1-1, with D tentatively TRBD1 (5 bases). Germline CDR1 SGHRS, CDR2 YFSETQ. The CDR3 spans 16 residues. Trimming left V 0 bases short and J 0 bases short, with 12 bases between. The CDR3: CASSLGPGEMNTEAFF. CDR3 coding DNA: TGCGCCAGCAGCTTGGGACCGGGGGAGATGAACACTGAAGCTTTCTTT.

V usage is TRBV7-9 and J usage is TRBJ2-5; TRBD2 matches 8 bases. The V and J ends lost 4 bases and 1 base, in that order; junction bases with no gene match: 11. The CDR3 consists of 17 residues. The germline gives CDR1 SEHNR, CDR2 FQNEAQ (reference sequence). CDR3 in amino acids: CASSSPRGTRGQETQYF. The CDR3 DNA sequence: TGTGCCAGCAGCTCCCCAAGAGGGACTAGGGGCCAAGAGACCCAGTACTTC. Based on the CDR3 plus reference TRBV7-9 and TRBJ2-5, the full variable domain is DTGVSQNPRHKITKRGQNVTFRCDPISEHNRLYWYRQTLGQGPEFLTYFQNEAQLEKSRLLSDRFSAERPKGSFSTLEIQRTEQGDSAMYLCASSSPRGTRGQETQYFGPGTRLLVL.

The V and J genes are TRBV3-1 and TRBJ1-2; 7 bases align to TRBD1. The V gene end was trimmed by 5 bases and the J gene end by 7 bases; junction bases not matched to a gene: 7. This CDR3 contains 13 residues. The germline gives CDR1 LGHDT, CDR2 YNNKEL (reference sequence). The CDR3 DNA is TGTGCCAGCAGCATCACAGGGGCAAGTGGCTACACCTTC. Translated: CASSITGASGYTF.

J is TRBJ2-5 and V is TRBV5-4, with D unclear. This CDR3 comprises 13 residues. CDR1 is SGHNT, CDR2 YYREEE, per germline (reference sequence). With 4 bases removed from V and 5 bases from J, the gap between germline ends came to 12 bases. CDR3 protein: CASSQWATETQYF. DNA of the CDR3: TGTGCCAGCAGCCAGTGGGCCACGGAGACCCAGTACTTC.

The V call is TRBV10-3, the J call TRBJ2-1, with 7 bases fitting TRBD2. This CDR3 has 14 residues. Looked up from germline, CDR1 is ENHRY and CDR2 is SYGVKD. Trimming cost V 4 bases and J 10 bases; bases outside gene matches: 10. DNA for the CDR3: TGTGCCATCAGTGTACTGGCGGGAGCGGGCGAGCAGTTCTTC. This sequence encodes CAISVLAGAGEQFF.

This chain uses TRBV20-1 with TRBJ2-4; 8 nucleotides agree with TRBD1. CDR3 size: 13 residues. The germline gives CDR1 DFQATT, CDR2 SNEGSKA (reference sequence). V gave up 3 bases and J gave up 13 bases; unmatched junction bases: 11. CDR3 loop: CSASDDTRGRQYF. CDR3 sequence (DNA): TGCAGTGCTAGCGACGACACCAGGGGGCGGCAGTACTTC.

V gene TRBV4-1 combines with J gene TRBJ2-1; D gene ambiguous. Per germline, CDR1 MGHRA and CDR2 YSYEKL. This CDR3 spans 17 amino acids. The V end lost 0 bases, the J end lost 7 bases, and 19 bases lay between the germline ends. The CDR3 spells CASSQDRPSSLGNEQFF. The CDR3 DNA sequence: TGCGCCAGCAGCCAAGATCGGCCCTCTTCTCTCGGGAATGAGCAGTTCTTC.

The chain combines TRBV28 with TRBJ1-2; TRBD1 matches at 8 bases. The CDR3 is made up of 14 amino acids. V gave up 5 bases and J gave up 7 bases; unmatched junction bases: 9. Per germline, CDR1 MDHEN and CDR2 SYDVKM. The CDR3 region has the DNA TGTGCCAGCAGTGTGACAGGGGAGTTTGGTGGCTACACCTTC. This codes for CASSVTGEFGGYTF.

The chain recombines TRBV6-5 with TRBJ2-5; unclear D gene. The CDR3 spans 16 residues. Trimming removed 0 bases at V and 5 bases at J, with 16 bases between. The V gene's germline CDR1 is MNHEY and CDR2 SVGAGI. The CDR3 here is CASSYSGLDKGETQYF. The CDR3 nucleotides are TGTGCCAGCAGTTACTCAGGGTTAGACAAGGGTGAGACCCAGTACTTC.

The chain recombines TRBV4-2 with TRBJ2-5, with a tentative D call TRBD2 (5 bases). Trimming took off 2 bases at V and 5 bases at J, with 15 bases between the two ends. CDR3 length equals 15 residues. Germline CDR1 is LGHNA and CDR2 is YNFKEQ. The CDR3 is CASSQPGERGETQYF. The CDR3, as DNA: TGTGCCAGCAGCCAACCCGGGGAGAGAGGGGAGACCCAGTACTTC.

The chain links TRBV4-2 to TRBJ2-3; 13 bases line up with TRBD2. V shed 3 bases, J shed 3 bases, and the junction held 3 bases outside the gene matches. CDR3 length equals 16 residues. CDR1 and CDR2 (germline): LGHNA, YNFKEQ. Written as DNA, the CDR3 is TGTGCCAGCAGCCACGGACTAGCGGGGGTTACAGATACGCAGTATTTT. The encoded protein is CASSHGLAGVTDTQYF.